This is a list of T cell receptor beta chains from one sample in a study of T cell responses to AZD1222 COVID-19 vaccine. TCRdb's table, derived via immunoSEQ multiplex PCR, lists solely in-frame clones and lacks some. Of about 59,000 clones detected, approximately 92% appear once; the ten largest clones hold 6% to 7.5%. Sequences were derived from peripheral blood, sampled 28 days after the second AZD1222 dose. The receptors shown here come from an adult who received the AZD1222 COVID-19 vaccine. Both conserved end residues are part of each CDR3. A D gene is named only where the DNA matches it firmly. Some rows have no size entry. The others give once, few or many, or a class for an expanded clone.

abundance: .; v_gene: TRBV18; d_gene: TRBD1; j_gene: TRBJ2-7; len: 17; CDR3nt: TGTGCCAGCTCAGGGGACAGGGGATTAAACAAACGCGGCGAGCAGTACTTC; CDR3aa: CASSGDRGLNKRGEQYF
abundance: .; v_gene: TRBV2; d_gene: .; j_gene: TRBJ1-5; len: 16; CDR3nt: TGTGCCAGCAGTGAAGCCGTCGTGAATAGCAATCAGCCCCAGCATTTT; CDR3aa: CASSEAVVNSNQPQHF
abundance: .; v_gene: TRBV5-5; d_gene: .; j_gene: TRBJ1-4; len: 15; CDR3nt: TGTGCCAGCAGCTTGCTCGGGGGGCCAAATGAAAAACTGTTTTTT; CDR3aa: CASSLLGGPNEKLFF
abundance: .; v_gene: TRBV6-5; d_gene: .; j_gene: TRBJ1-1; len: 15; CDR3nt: TGTGCCAGCAGTTACATTATAGGCCTAACAACTGAAGCTTTCTTT; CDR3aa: CASSYIIGLTTEAFF
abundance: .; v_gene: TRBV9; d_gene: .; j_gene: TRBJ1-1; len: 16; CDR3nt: TGTGCCAGCAGCGTAGGTGGCAGGTTAGCGTACACTGAAGCTTTCTTT; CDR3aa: CASSVGGRLAYTEAFF
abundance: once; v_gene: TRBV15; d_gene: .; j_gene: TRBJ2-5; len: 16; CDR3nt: TGTGCCACCAGCAGAGAAATTGGGGGAGGAGGGGAGACCCAGTACTTC; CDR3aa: CATSREIGGGGETQYF
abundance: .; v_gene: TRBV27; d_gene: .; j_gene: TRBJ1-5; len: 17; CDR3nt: TGTGCCAGCAGTTTTCGAAGGGGGAGGGAAGGCAATCAGCCCCAGCATTTT; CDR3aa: CASSFRRGREGNQPQHF
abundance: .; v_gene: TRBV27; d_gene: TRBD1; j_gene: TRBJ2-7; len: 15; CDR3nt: TGTGCCAGCAGTTTGGGATTCCTCACAGGGGGCGAGCAGTACTTC; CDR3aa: CASSLGFLTGGEQYF
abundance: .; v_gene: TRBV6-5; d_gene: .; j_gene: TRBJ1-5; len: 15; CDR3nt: TGTGCCAGCAGGCAGGCGGGGGCTGCTTATCAGCCCCAGCATTTT; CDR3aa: CASRQAGAAYQPQHF
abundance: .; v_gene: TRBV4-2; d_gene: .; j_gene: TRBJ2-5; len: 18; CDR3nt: TGTGCCAGCAGCCAAGGGGAGGCGCCCGCCATAGGCCAAGAGACCCAGTACTTC; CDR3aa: CASSQGEAPAIGQETQYF
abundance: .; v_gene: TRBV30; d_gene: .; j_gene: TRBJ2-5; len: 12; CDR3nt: TGTGCGATGGAACTAAGAGGAGAGACCCAGTACTTC; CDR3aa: CAMELRGETQYF
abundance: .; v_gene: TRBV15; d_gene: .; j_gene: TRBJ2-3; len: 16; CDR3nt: TGTGCCACCAGCCGAAGGTCCGGGAACCGACAGGATACGCAGTATTTT; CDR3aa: CATSRRSGNRQDTQYF
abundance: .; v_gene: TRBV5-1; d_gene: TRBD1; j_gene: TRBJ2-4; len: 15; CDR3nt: TGCGCCAGCAGCTTGGTCGGGACAGGGGATAGCATTCAGTACTTC; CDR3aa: CASSLVGTGDSIQYF
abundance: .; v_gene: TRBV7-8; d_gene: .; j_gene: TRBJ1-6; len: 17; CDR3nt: TGTGCCAGCAGCTTAGCTCGCAAGACTTCCCCGAATTCACCCCTCCACTTT; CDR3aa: CASSLARKTSPNSPLHF
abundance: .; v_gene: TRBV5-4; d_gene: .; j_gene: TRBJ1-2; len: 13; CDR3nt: TGTGCCAGCAGCTTGCCCCTGGACAATGGCTACACCTTC; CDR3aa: CASSLPLDNGYTF
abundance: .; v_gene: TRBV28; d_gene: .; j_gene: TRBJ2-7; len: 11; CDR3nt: TGTGCCAGCCAGGGAACCTACGAGCAGTACTTC; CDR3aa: CASQGTYEQYF
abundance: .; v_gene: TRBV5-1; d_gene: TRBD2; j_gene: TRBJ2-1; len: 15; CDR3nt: TGCGCCAGCAGCTTCAATAGCGGGAGGGCCAATGAGCAGTTCTTC; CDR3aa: CASSFNSGRANEQFF
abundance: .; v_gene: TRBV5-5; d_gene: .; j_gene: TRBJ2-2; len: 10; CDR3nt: TGTGCCAGCAGCCCCGGGGAGCTGTTTTTT; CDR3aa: CASSPGELFF
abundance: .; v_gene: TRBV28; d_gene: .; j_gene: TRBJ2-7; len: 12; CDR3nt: TGTGCCAGCAGTTTCAAGACCTACGAGCAGTACTTC; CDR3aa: CASSFKTYEQYF
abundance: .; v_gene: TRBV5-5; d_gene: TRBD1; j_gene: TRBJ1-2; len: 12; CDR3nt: TGTGCCAGCAGCATCGGGACAGAGGGCTACACCTTC; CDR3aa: CASSIGTEGYTF
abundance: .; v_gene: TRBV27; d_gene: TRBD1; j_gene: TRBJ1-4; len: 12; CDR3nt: TGTGCCAGTCGACAGGGTGGAGAAAAACTGTTTTTT; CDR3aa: CASRQGGEKLFF
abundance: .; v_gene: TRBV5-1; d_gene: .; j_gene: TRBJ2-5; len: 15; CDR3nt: TGCGCCAGCACGAAGCTAGCGTCGAACCAAGAGACCCAGTACTTC; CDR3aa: CASTKLASNQETQYF
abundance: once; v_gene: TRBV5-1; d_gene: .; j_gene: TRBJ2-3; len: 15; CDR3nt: TGCGCCAGCAGCCCGTGGGAGCCCCGCACAGATACGCAGTATTTT; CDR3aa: CASSPWEPRTDTQYF
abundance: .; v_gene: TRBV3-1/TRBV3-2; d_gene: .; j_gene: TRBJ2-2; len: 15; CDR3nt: TGTGCCAGCAGCCAAGATGGCCCGAGCACCGGGGAGCTGTTTTTT; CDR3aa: CASSQDGPSTGELFF
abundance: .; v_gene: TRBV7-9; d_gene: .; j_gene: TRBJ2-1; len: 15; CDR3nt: TGTGCCAGCAGCTTAGCGGGGGCCTCCTACAATGAGCAGTTCTTC; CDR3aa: CASSLAGASYNEQFF
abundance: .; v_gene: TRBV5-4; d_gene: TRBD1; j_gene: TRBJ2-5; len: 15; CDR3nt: TGTGCCAGCAGCTTTCAACAGGGGGTCCAAGAGACCCAGTACTTC; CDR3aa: CASSFQQGVQETQYF